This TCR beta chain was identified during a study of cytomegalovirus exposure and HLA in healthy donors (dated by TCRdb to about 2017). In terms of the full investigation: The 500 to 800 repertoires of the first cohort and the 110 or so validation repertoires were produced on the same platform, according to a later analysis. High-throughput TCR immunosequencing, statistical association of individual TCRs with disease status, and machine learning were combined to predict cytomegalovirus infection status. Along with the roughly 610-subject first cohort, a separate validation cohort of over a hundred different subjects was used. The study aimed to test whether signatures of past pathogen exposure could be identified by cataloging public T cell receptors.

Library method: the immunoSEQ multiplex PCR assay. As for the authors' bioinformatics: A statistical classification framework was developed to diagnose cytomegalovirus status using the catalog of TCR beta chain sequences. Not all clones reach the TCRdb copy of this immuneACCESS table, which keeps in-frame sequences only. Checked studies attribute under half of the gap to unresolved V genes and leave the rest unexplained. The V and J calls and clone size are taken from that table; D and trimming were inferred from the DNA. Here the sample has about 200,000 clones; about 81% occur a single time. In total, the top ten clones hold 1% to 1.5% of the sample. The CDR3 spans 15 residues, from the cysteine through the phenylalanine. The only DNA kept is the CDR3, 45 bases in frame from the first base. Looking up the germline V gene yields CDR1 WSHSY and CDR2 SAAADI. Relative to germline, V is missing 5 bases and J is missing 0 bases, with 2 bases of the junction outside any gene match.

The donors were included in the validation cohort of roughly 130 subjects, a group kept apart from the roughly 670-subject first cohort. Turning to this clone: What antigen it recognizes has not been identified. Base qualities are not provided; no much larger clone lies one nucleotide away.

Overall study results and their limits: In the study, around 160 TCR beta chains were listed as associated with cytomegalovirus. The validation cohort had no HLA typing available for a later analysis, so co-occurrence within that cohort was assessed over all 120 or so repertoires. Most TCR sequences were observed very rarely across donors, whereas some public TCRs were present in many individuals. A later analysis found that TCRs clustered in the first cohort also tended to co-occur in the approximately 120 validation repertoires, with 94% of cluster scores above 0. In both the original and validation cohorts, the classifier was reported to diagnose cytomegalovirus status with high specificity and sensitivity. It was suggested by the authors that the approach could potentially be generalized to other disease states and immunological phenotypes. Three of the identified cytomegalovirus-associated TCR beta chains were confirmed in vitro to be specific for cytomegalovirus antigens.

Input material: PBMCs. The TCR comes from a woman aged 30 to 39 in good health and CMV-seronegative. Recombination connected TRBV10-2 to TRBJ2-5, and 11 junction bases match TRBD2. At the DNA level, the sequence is TGCGCCAGCAGTTGGACTAGCGGGTACCAAGAGACCCAGTACTTC. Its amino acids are CASSWTSGYQETQYF.